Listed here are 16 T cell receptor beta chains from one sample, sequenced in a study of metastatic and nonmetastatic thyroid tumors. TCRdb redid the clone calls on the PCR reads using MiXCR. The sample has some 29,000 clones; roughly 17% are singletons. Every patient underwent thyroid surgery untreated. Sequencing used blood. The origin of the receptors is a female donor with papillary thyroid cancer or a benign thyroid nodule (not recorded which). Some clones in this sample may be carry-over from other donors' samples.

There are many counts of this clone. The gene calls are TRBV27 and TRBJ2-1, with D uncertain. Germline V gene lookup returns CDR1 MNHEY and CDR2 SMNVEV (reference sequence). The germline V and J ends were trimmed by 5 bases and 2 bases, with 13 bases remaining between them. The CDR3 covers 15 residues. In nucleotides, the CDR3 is TGTGCCAGCAGTACCCCCAGGCGAGCCTACAATGAGCAGTTCTTC. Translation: CASSTPRRAYNEQFF.

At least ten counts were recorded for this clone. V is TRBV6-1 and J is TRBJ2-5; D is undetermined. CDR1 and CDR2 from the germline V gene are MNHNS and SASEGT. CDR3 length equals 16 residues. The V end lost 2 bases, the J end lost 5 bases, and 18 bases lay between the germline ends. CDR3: CASSESLANHGETQYF. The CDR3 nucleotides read TGTGCCAGCAGTGAATCCTTGGCAAACCATGGGGAGACCCAGTACTTC.

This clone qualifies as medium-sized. The CDR3 DNA reads TGTGCCAGCAGCCCGCGACTAGCGGGAGGAATGCGGGAGCAGTACTTC. Translation: CASSPRLAGGMREQYF. This chain uses TRBV11-2 with TRBJ2-7, with TRBD2 identical over 13 bases. J gave up 7 bases and V 5 bases, and 11 bases lay outside the gene matches. Germline assignment: CDR1 SGHAT and CDR2 FQNNGV. This CDR3 is built from 16 residues.

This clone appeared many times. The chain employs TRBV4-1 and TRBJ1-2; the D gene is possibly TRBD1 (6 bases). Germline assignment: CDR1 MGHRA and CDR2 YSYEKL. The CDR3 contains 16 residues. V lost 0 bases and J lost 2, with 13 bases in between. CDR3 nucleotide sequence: TGCGCCAGCAGCCAAGATTTGGGGGCACGCAACTATGGCTACACCTTC. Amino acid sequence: CASSQDLGARNYGYTF.

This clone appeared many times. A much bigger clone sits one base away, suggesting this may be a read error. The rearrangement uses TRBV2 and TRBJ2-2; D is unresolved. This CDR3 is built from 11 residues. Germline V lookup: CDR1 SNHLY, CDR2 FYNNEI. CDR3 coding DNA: TGTGCCGGCAGTGGATGGGGGGAGCTGTTTTTT. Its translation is CAGSGWGELFF.

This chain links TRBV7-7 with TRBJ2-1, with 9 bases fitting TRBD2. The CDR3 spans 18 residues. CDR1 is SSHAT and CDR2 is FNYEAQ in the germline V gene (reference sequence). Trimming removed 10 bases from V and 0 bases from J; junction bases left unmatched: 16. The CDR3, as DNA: TGTGCCATTTCACATCGAAGCGGGAGGCCGAGCTCCTACAATGAGCAGTTCTTC. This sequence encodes CAISHRSGRPSSYNEQFF.

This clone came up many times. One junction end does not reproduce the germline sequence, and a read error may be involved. The CDR3 reads CATSDFDSSPLF. The DNA of the CDR3 is TGTGCCACCAGTGATTTCGACAGTTCCCCCCTCTTC. J is TRBJ2-1 and V is TRBV24-1; D may be TRBD1 (5 bases). Germline V gene sequence: CDR1 KGHDR, CDR2 SFDVKD. This CDR3 is built from 12 residues.

CDR3: CASSEADGSGTDTQYF. DNA of the CDR3: TGTGCCAGCAGTGAAGCGGACGGTTCTGGCACAGATACGCAGTATTTT. The chain is built from TRBV6-1 and TRBJ2-3; D not resolved. The CDR3 covers 16 residues. V gave up 0 bases and J gave up 1 base, with 11 bases separating them. Germline CDR1 reads MNHNS; CDR2 reads SASEGT.

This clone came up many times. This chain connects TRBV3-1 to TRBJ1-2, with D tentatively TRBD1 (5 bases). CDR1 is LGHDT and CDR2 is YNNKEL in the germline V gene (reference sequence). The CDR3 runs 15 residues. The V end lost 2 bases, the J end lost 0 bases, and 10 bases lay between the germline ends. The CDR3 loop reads CASSQYRKANYGYTF. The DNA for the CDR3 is TGTGCCAGCAGCCAATACAGGAAAGCTAACTATGGCTACACCTTC.

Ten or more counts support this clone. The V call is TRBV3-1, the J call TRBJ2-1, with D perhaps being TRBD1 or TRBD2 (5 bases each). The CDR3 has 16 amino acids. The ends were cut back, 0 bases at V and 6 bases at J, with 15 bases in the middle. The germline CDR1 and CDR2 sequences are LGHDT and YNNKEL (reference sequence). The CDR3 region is CASSQDYGAMSNEQFF. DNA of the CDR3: TGTGCCAGCAGCCAAGATTACGGGGCCATGTCCAATGAGCAGTTCTTC.

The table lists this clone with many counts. Here the CDR3 DNA reads TGTGCCAGCAGTAGGGTCACCGGGGAGCTGTTTTTT. The encoded protein is CASSRVTGELFF. The V and J genes are TRBV6-1 and TRBJ2-2; D call uncertain. This CDR3 contains 12 residues. Germline loops: CDR1 MNHNS, CDR2 SASEGT. Trimming took 5 bases from V and 4 from J, leaving 5 bases between them.

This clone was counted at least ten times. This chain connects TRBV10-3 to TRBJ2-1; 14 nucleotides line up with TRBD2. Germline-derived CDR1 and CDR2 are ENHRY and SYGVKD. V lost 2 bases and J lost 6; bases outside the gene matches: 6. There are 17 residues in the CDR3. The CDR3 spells CAISERGGTSGSNEQFF. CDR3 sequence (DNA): TGTGCCATCAGTGAGAGAGGGGGGACTAGCGGGAGCAATGAGCAGTTCTTC.

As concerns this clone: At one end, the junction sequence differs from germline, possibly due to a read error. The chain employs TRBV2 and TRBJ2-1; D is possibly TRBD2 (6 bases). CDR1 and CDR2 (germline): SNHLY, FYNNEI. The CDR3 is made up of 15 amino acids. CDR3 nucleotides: TGTGCCAGCAGTGACGGAGGGGCCCTTCCCGATGATCAGTTCTTC. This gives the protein CASSDGGALPDDQFF.

CDR3 residues: CASIALEIPYNEQFF. The CDR3 nucleotides read TGTGCCAGCATTGCACTAGAGATCCCCTACAATGAGCAGTTCTTC. The chain links TRBV6-1 to TRBJ2-1, with D possibly being TRBD2 (5 bases). Germline CDR1 is MNHNS and CDR2 is SASEGT. The CDR3 length is 15 residues. The V end was cut by 7 bases, the J end by 2 bases, with 15 bases between.

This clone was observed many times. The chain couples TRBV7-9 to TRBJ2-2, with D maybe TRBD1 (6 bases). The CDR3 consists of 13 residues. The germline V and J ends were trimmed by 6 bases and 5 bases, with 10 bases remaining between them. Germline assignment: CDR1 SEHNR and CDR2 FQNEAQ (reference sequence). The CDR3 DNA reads TGTGCCAGCAGACCCACAGGGACCGGGGAGCTGTTTTTT. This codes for CASRPTGTGELFF.

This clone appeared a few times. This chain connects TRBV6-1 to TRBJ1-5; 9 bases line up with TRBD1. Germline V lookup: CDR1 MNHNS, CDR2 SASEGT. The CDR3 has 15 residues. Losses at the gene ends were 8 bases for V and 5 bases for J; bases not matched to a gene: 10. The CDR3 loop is CASGTTGGGDQPQHF. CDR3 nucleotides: TGTGCCAGCGGTACGACAGGGGGAGGCGATCAGCCCCAGCATTTT.